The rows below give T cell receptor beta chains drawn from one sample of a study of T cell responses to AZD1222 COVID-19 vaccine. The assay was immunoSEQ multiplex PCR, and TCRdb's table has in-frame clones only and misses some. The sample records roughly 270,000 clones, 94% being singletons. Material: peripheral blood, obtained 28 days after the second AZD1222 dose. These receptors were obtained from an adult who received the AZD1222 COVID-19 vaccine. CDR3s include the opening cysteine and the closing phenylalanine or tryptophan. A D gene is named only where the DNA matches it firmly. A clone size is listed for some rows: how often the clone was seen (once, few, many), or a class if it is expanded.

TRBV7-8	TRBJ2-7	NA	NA	CASSFDPAASYEQYF	TGTGCCAGCAGCTTCGATCCGGCAGCCTCCTACGAGCAGTACTTC
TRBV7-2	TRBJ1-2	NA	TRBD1	CASSLETGGYTF	TGTGCCAGCAGCCTAGAGACAGGGGGCTACACCTTC
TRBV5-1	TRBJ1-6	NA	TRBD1	CASSLEGQGNSPLHF	TGCGCCAGCAGCTTGGAGGGACAGGGGAATTCACCCCTCCACTTT
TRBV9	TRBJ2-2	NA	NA	CASSVVANTGELFF	TGTGCCAGCAGCGTAGTCGCAAACACCGGGGAGCTGTTTTTT
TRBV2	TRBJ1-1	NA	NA	CASRSGTSAEAFF	TGTGCCAGCAGATCCGGGACAAGCGCTGAAGCTTTCTTT
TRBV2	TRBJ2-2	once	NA	CASTGVGANTGELFF	TGTGCCAGCACCGGGGTAGGGGCAAACACCGGGGAGCTGTTTTTT
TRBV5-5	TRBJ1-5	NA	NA	CASSLGGSGQPQHF	TGTGCCAGCAGCTTAGGCGGGAGTGGTCAGCCCCAGCATTTT
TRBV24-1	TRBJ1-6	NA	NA	CATSDSRGSKNSPLHF	TGTGCCACCAGTGATTCACGGGGCAGCAAGAATTCACCCCTCCACTTT
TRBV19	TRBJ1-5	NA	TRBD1	CASSIDGTGFNQPQHF	TGTGCCAGTAGTATAGACGGGACAGGGTTCAATCAGCCCCAGCATTTT
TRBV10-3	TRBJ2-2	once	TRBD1	CAIGDRGHTGELFF	TGTGCCATCGGGGACAGGGGTCACACCGGGGAGCTGTTTTTT
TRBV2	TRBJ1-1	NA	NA	CASSEWGVIGAFF	TGTGCCAGCAGTGAATGGGGAGTTATAGGAGCTTTCTTT
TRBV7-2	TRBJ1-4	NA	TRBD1	CASSLGQGGEKLFF	TGTGCCAGCAGCTTGGGACAGGGTGGTGAAAAACTGTTTTTT
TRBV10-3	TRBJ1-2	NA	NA	CAISGTSNYGYTF	TGTGCCATCAGTGGCACTTCGAACTATGGCTACACCTTC
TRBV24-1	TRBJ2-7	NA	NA	CATSGSGQGSEQYF	TGTGCCACCAGTGGATCCGGCCAGGGATCCGAGCAGTACTTC
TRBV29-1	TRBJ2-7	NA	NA	CSVDNPAGGSYEQYF	TGCAGCGTTGATAATCCGGCAGGGGGGTCCTACGAGCAGTACTTC
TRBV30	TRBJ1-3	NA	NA	CAWSVVSGNTIYF	TGTGCCTGGAGTGTGGTCTCTGGAAACACCATATATTTT
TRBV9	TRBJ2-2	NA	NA	CASSVGVAPGTGELFF	TGTGCCAGCAGCGTAGGTGTGGCCCCGGGCACCGGGGAGCTGTTTTTT
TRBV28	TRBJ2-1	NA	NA	CASSHESVNEQFF	TGTGCCAGCAGTCACGAGTCGGTCAATGAGCAGTTCTTC
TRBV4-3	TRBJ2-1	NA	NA	CASSQDGGDYNEQFF	TGCGCCAGCAGCCAAGACGGAGGGGATTACAATGAGCAGTTCTTC
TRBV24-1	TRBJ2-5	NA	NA	CATSDSRASSFQETQYF	TGTGCCACCAGTGATTCTAGGGCCTCTAGTTTCCAAGAGACCCAGTACTTC
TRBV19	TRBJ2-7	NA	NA	CASSIAGDHEQYF	TGTGCCAGTAGTATAGCCGGAGACCACGAGCAGTACTTC
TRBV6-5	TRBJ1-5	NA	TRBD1	CASSGQGDQPQHF	TGTGCCAGCAGCGGACAGGGTGATCAGCCCCAGCATTTT
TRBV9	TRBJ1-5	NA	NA	CASSRGGPSNQPQHF	TGTGCCAGCAGCCGGGGGGGGCCTAGCAATCAGCCCCAGCATTTT
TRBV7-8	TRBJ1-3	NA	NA	CASSQARGATGNTIYF	TGTGCCAGCAGCCAGGCTCGGGGGGCAACTGGAAACACCATATATTTT
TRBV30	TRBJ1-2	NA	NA	CAWSPYSTGYGYTF	TGTGCCTGGAGTCCATACTCGACAGGCTATGGCTACACCTTC
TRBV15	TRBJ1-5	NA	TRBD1	CATSRDWAAGQGSQPQHF	TGTGCCACCAGCAGAGACTGGGCCGCGGGACAGGGGTCGCAGCCCCAGCATTTT
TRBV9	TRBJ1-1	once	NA	CASSAGADPNTEAFF	TGTGCCAGCAGCGCCGGTGCGGACCCGAACACTGAAGCTTTCTTT
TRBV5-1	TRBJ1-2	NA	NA	CASREGYGYTF	TGCGCCAGCAGGGAAGGGTATGGCTACACCTTC
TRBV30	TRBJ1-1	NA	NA	CAWSDVVEAFF	TGTGCCTGGAGCGACGTGGTTGAAGCTTTCTTT
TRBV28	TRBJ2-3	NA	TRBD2	CASSLGGLASDTQYF	TGTGCCAGCAGTCTAGGGGGACTAGCGTCAGATACGCAGTATTTT
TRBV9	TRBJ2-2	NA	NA	CASSVRGGGTGELFF	TGTGCCAGCAGCGTACGAGGAGGGGGAACCGGGGAGCTGTTTTTT
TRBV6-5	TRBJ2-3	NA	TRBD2	CASIAGAEGDTQYF	TGTGCCAGCATAGCGGGAGCCGAGGGAGATACGCAGTATTTT
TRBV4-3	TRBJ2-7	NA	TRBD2	CASSQDLGGRYGYEQYF	TGCGCCAGCAGCCAAGATTTGGGCGGGAGGTACGGGTACGAGCAGTACTTC
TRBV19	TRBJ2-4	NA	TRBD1	CASRNTGGIAKNIQYF	TGTGCCAGTAGGAATACAGGGGGTATAGCCAAAAACATTCAGTACTTC
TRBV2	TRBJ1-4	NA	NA	CASSGEGSYNEKLFF	TGTGCCAGCAGTGGGGAGGGGTCCTATAATGAAAAACTGTTTTTT
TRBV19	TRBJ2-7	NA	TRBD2	CASSFLAGAGLYEQYF	TGTGCCAGTAGTTTTTTAGCGGGAGCGGGGCTCTACGAGCAGTACTTC
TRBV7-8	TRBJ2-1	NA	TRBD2	CASSLGGGGGYNEQFF	TGTGCCAGCAGCTTAGGAGGTGGCGGGGGTTACAATGAGCAGTTCTTC
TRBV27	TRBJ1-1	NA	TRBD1	CASNPPGTGMNTEAFF	TGTGCCAGCAATCCTCCCGGGACAGGAATGAACACTGAAGCTTTCTTT
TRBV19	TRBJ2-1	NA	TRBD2	CASSISASGRTEQFF	TGTGCCAGTAGTATTAGTGCTAGCGGGAGAACCGAGCAGTTCTTC
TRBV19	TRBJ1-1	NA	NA	CASSPAGGNTEAFF	TGTGCCAGTAGTCCAGCGGGGGGGAACACTGAAGCTTTCTTT
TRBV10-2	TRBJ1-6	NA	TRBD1	CASRDTTGGDSPLHF	TGCGCCAGCAGAGATACTACAGGGGGCGATTCACCCCTCCACTTT
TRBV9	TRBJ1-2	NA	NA	CASSASGLPLRGYTF	TGTGCCAGCAGCGCCTCGGGACTGCCCCTTAGAGGCTACACCTTC
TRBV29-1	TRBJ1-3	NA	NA	CSVSVGSPTSSGNTIYF	TGCAGCGTTTCGGTAGGGTCCCCGACGAGCTCTGGAAACACCATATATTTT
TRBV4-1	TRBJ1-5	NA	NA	CASSQVGFGNQPQHF	TGCGCCAGCAGCCAAGTCGGATTCGGCAATCAGCCCCAGCATTTT
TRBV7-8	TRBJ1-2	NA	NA	CASSFSPGQFGGYTF	TGTGCCAGCAGCTTTTCTCCCGGACAGTTTGGTGGCTACACCTTC
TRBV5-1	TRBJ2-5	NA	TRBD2	CASSLGISGALQETQYF	TGCGCCAGCAGCTTGGGGATTAGCGGGGCCCTCCAAGAGACCCAGTACTTC
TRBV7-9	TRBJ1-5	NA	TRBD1	CASSQTGSPQHF	TGTGCCAGCAGTCAGACAGGGTCCCCACAGCATTTT
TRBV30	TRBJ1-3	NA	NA	CAWDLSGRNTIYF	TGTGCCTGGGACCTCTCGGGAAGAAACACCATATATTTT
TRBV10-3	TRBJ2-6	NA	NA	CAISEGDGANVLTF	TGTGCCATCAGTGAGGGGGACGGGGCCAACGTCCTGACTTTC